The 9 T cell receptor beta chains below all came from one sample that was sequenced in a study of post-analysis software for immune sequencing data. Notes on the study in general: Higher frequency in patients than in controls was seen for 5 or 6 TRBV segments, with TRBV5-6, TRBV5-1 and TRBV20-1 among them.

Their recognized antigens are unknown. Unique-molecular-identifier-tagged TCR beta cDNA libraries were used. TCRdb re-called the PCR reads through MiXCR, storing one row per CDR3 protein. Here the sample spans hundreds of thousands of distinct CDR3 sequences, roughly three fifths being singletons. Sequenced: blood. The receptors shown here come from a girl under 10 years old with multiple sclerosis.

The V call is TRBV29-1, the J call TRBJ2-5; 12 bases map to TRBD2. The assigned J gene may be wrong: the sequence end matches TRBJ2-7 better. CDR1 and CDR2 (germline): SQVTM, ANQGSEA. The CDR3 sequence is 14 residues long. CDR3 protein: CSVGILAGGYEQYF. CDR3 DNA sequence: TGCAGCGTTGGTATACTAGCGGGAGGTTACGAGCAGTACTTC.

The J gene is TRBJ2-1, the V gene TRBV7-2; TRBD1 aligns across 10 bases. The J call may be wrong; the DNA end is better matched by TRBJ2-7. This CDR3 spans 11 amino acids. Germline CDR1 reads SGHTA; CDR2 reads FQGNSA. CDR3 in amino acids: CAGGQGTGQYF. CDR3 DNA: TGTGCCGGGGGACAGGGGACCGGGCAGTACTTC.

CDR3 residues: CASRGLDNEQFF. CDR3 coding DNA: TGTGCCAGCAGGGGACTAGATAATGAGCAGTTCTTC. The chain uses TRBV2 and TRBJ2-1; 8 positions agree with TRBD2. The germline V gene encodes CDR1 SNHLY and CDR2 FYNNEI. CDR3 length equals 12 residues. Trimming took 6 bases from V and 7 from J; bases not matched to a gene: 2.

This clonotype was found once. V usage is TRBV2 and J usage is TRBJ2-5, with 11 bases fitting TRBD2. The tail of the sequence fits TRBJ2-4 better, so the J call may be wrong. Germline V gene lookup returns CDR1 SNHLY and CDR2 FYNNEI. CDR3 length: 16 residues. The DNA of the CDR3 is TGTGCCAGCAGAGCACGCCTAGCGGGAGGTGGAAACATTCAGTACTTC. It is translated as CASRARLAGGGNIQYF.

V gene TRBV20-1 combines with J gene TRBJ2-7; 9 bases align to TRBD2. The CDR3 length is 14 residues. The V gene end was trimmed by 3 bases and the J gene end by 2 bases; junction bases not matched to a gene: 5. Germline CDR1 is DFQATT and CDR2 is SNEGSKA (reference sequence). CDR3 sequence reads: CSASPLAGAYEQYF. CDR3 in DNA: TGCAGTGCTAGTCCGTTAGCGGGAGCCTACGAGCAGTACTTC.

The V gene is TRBV5-1, the J gene TRBJ2-7; possibly TRBD1 for D (6 bases). CDR3 length: 16 amino acids. V was clipped by 1 base and J by 0 bases, with 14 bases between them. Germline V CDR1 and CDR2: SGHRS, YFSETQ. CDR3 coding DNA: TGCGCCAGCAGCTTGACTACAGGGTCCCTCTCCTACGAGCAGTACTTC. Protein product: CASSLTTGSLSYEQYF.

The chain recombines TRBV4-2 with TRBJ1-2; maybe TRBD1 (5 bases). The CDR3 spans 14 residues. Germline assignment: CDR1 LGHNA and CDR2 YNFKEQ. The germline V and J ends were trimmed by 3 bases and 2 bases, with 10 bases remaining between them. This CDR3 reads CASSQEQANYGYTF. The CDR3 nucleotides read TGTGCCAGCAGCCAGGAACAGGCCAACTATGGCTACACCTTC.

This clonotype was counted once. The chain recombines TRBV20-1 with TRBJ2-2, with 14 bases identical to TRBD2. Unmatched junction bases numbered 4, after V lost 6 bases and J lost 4 bases. The CDR3 covers 15 residues. Per the germline V gene, CDR1 is DFQATT and CDR2 is SNEGSKA (reference sequence). This chain's CDR3 is CSATGTSGSTGELFF. CDR3 in DNA: TGCAGTGCCACCGGGACTAGCGGGAGCACCGGGGAGCTGTTTTTT.

The V gene is TRBV7-2, the J gene TRBJ2-5; D tentatively reads TRBD1 or TRBD2 (5 bases each). The V and J ends lost 1 base and 4 bases respectively, with 13 bases between them. The CDR3 extends over 15 amino acids. CDR1 is SGHTA, CDR2 FQGNSA, per germline. CDR3 sequence: CASSLVGDPGETQYF. CDR3 in DNA: TGTGCCAGCAGCTTAGTTGGGGACCCTGGAGAGACCCAGTACTTC.